The entry that follows covers one T cell receptor (beta chain) sequence. Its antigen is unknown. Treatment of the sample: around 19 received Ad26.COV2.S at low or high dose, single or two shots; 5 received placebo; per-sample allocation not given. The samples date from day 63 after the first vaccine or placebo injection. An Ad26 vector carrying the Wuhan-strain SARS-CoV-2 spike served as the vaccine. The CDR3 runs to 13 residues. CDR1 and CDR2 (germline): WNHNN, SYGVQD (reference sequence). Trimming removed 2 bases from V and 7 bases from J, with 9 bases in between. This sample was included in a study of Ad26.COV2.S vaccination and SARS-CoV-2 variants. At the level of the study: Ad26.COV2.S was injected intramuscularly once or twice, 56 days apart.

Findings and caveats of the study: Higher spike-specific TCR breadth was found in vaccine recipients than in placebo recipients.

Clones were read by immunoSEQ multiplex PCR, and TCRdb kept only the in-frame ones, dropping some. This sample has a few hundred thousand clones, with around 93% found just once. This TCR was recovered from a person between 18 and 65 years old who received the Ad26.COV2.S COVID-19 vaccine or a placebo. This specimen was peripheral blood, taken in a trial of Ad26.COV2.S vaccine versus placebo. The V call is TRBV10-1, the J call TRBJ2-1; D is perhaps TRBD1 or TRBD2 (6 bases each). In DNA form, the CDR3 reads TGCGCCAGCAGTGAGGGAGGGGGGAATGAGCAGTTCTTC. Translated: CASSEGGGNEQFF.